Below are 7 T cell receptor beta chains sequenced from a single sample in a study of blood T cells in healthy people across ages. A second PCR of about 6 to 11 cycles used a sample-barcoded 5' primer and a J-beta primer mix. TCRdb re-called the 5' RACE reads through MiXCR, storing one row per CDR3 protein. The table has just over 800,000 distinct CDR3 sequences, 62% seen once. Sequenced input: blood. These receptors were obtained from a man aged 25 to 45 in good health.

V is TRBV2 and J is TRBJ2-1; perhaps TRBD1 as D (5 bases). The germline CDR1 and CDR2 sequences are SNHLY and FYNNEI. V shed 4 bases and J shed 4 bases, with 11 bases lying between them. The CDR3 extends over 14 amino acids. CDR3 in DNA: TGTGCCAGCAGTGTAAGACAGTTATACAATGAGCAGTTCTTC. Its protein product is CASSVRQLYNEQFF.

The CDR3 protein is CASSPPGTGELFF. CDR3 in DNA: TGTGCCAGCAGTCCGCCGGGAACCGGGGAGCTGTTTTTT. This chain links TRBV12-3 or TRBV12-4 with TRBJ2-2; D is possibly TRBD2 (5 bases). The CDR3 contains 13 residues. The germline V and J ends were trimmed by 5 bases and 5 bases, with 9 bases remaining between them.

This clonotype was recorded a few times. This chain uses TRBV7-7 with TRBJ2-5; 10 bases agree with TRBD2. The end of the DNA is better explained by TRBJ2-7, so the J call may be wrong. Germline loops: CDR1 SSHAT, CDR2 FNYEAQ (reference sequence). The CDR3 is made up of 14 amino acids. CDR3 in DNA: TGTGCTAGCTCGGAATTAGCGGGGGGATACGAGCAGTACTTC. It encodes CASSELAGGYEQYF.

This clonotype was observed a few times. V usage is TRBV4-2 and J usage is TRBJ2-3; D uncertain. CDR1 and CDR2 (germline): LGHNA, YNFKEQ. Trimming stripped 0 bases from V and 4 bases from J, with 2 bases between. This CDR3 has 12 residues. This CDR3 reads CASSQEADTQYF. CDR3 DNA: TGTGCCAGCAGCCAAGAGGCAGATACGCAGTATTTT.

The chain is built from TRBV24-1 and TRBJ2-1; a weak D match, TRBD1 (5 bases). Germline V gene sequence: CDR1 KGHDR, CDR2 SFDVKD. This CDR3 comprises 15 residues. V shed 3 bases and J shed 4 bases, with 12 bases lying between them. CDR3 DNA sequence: TGTGCCACCAGTGATCTCAAGGGGTCTTACAATGAGCAGTTCTTC. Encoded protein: CATSDLKGSYNEQFF.

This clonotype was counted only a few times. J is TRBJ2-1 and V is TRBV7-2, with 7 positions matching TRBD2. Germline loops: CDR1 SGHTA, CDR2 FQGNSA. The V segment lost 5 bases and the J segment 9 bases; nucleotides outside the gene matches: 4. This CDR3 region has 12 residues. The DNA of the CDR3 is TGTGCCAGCAGCACCGGGGGGAGTGAGCAGTTCTTC. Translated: CASSTGGSEQFF.

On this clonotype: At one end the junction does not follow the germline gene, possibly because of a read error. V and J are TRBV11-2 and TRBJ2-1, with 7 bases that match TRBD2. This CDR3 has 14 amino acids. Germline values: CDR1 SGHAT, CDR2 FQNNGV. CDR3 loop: CASSLTSLVVEQFF. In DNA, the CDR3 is TGCGCCAGCAGCTTGACTAGCTTAGTTGTTGAGCAGTTCTTC.